This TCR beta chain was profiled in a study of response to subunit inactivated influenza vaccine. In its sample, this clonotype was seen many times. TCRdb processed the RT-PCR reads anew with MiXCR; each CDR3 protein has one entry. Of some 200,000 distinct CDR3 sequences in the sample, about 12% were seen once. Germline loops: CDR1 SQVTM, CDR2 ANQGSEA. Trimming stripped 5 bases from V and 1 base from J, with 12 bases between. The CDR3 covers 13 residues. The sample was also linked to a second study, of T cells expressing NK-cell markers. According to that study: TCR beta cDNA was made by 5'RACE template switching with UMIs. Within the sequenced cohort of eight donors, seven exhibited HCMV seropositivity and one was seronegative.

The sample was CD8+ T cells sorted from PBMCs, taken 11 to 12 days after vaccination. The TCR was taken from a man between 50 and 59 years old who received an inactivated influenza vaccine. The rearrangement joins TRBV29-1 to TRBJ2-7; TRBD2 might be the D (6 bases). The CDR3 sequence is CSVRLGTSYEQYF. In DNA form, the CDR3 reads TGCAGCGTTCGTCTCGGGACTTCCTACGAGCAGTACTTC.